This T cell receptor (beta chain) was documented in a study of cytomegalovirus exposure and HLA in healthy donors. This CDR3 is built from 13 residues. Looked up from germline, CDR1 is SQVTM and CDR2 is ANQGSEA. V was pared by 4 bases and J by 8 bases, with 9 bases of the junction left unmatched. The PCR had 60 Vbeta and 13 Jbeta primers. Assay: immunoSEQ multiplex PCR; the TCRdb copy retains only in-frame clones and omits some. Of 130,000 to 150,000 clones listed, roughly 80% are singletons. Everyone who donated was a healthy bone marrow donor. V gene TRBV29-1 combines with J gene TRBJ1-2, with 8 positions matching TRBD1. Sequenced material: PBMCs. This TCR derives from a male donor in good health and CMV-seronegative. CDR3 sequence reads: CSVGVTGAKGYTF. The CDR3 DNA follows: TGCAGCGTTGGGGTGACAGGGGCCAAAGGCTACACCTTC.